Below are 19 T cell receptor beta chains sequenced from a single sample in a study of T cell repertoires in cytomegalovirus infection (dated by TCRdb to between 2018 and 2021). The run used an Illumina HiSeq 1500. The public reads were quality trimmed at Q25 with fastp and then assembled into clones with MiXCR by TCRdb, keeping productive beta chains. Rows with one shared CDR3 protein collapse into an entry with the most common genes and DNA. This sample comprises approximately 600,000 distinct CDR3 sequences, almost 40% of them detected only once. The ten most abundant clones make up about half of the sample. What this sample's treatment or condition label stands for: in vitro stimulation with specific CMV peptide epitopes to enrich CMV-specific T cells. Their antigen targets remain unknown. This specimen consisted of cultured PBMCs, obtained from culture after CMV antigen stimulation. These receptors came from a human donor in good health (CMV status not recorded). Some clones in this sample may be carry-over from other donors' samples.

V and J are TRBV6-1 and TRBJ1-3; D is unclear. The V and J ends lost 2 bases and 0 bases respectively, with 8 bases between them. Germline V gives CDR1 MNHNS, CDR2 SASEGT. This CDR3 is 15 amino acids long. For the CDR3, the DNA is TGTGCCAGCAGTGAATCTCACGTCTCTGGAAACACCATATATTTT. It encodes CASSESHVSGNTIYF.

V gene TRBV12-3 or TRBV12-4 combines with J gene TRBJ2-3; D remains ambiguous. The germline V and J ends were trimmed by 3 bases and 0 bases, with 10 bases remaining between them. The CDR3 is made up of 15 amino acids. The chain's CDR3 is CASSFRPSSTDTQYF. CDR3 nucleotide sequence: TGTGCCAGCAGTTTTCGGCCTTCTAGCACAGATACGCAGTATTTT.

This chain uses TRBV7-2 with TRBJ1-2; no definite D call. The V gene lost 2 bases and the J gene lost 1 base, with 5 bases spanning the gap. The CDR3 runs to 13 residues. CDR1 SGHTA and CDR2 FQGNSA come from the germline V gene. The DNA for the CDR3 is TGTGCCAGCAGCTTATGGCTTAACTATGGCTACACCTTC. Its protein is CASSLWLNYGYTF.

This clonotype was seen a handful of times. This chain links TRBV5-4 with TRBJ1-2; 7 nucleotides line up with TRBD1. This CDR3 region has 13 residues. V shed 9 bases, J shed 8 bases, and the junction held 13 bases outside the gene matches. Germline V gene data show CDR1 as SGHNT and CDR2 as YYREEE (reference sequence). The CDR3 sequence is CATGTDPSSGYTF. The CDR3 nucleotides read TGTGCCACGGGGACAGACCCTTCGTCCGGCTACACCTTC.

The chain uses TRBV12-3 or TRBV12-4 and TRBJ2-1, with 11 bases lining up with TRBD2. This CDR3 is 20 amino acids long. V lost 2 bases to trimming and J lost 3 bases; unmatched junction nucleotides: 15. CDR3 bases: TGTGCCAGCAGTTTAATTTGGTCCCTAGCGGGAGGAACTCACTACAATGAGCAGTTCTTC. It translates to CASSLIWSLAGGTHYNEQFF.

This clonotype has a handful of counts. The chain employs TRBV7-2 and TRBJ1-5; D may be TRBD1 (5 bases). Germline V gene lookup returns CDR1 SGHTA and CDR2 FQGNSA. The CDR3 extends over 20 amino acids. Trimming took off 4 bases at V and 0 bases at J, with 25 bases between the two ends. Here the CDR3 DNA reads TGTGCCAGCAGCTCGGGCAGTTTAGTGTCAGGGACGAATAGCAATCAGCCCCAGCATTTT. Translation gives CASSSGSLVSGTNSNQPQHF.

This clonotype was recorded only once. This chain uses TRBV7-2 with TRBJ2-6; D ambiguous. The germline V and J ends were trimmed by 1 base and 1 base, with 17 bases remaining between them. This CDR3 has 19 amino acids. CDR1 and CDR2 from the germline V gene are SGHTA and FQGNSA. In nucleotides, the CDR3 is TGTGCCAGCAGCTTAGGACGCCAGCCCCTATGGTCTGGGGCCAACGTCCTGACTTTC. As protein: CASSLGRQPLWSGANVLTF.

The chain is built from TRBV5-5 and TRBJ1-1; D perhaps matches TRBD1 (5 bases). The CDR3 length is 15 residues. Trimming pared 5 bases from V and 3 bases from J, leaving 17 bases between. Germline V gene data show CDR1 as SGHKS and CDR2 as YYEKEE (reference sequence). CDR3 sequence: CASSLLQGRDTEAFF. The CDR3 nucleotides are TGTGCCAGCAGTTTACTCCAGGGAAGGGACACTGAAGCTTTCTTT.

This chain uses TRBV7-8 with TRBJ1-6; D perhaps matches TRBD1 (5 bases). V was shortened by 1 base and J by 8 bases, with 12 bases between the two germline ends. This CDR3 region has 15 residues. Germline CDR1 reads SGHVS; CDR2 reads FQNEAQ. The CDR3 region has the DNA TGTGCCAGCAGCTTAGAGGGGCAGGTGGATTCACCCCTCCACTTT. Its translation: CASSLEGQVDSPLHF.

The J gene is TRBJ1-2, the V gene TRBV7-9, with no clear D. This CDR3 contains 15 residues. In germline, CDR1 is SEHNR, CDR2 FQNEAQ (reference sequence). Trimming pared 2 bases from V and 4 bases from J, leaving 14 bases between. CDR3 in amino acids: CASSLFASRIYGYTF. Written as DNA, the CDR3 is TGTGCCAGCAGCTTATTTGCTAGCCGAATCTATGGCTACACCTTC.

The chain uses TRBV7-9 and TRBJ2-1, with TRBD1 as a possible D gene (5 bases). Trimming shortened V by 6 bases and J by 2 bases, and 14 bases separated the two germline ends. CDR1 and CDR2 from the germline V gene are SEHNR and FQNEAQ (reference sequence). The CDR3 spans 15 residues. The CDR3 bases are TGTGCCAGCAGGGAAGGGGCCTCCCCCTACAATGAGCAGTTCTTC. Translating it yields CASREGASPYNEQFF.

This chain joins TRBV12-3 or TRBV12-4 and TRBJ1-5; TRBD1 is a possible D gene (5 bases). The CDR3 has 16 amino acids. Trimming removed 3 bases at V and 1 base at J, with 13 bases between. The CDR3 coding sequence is TGTGCCAGCAGTTTCGAATACGGGGGGAGCAATCAGCCCCAGCATTTT. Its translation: CASSFEYGGSNQPQHF.

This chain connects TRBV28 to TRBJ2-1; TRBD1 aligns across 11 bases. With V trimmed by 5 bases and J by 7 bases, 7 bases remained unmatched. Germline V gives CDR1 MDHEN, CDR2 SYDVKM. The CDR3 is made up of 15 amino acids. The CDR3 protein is CASSQPGQGGNEQFF. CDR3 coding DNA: TGTGCCAGCAGTCAACCGGGACAGGGGGGAAATGAGCAGTTCTTC.

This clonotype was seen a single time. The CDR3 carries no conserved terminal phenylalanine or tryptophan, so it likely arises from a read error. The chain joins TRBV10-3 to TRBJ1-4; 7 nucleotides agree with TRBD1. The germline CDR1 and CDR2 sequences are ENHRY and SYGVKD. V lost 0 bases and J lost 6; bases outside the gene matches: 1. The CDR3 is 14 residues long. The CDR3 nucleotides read TGTGCCATCAGTGAGTCAGGGACAGATGAAAAACTGTTTATT. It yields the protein CAISESGTDEKLFI.

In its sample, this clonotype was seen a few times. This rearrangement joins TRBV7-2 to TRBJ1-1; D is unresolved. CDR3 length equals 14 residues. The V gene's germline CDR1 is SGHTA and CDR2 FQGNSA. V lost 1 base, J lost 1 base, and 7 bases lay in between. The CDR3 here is CASSLDWGNTEAFF. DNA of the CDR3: TGTGCCAGCAGCTTAGATTGGGGGAACACTGAAGCTTTCTTT. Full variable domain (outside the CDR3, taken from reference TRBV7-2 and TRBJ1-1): GAGVSQSPSNKVTEKGKDVELRCDPISGHTALYWYRQSLGQGLEFLIYFQGNSAPDKSGLPSDRFSAERTGGSVSTLTIQRTQQEDSAVYLCASSLDWGNTEAFFGQGTRLTVV.

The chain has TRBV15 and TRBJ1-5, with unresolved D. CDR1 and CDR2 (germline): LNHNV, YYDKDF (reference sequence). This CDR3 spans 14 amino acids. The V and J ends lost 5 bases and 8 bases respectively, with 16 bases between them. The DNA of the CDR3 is TGTGCCACCAGCCGCCAAGTGGCGGGTGAGCCCCAGCATTTT. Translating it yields CATSRQVAGEPQHF.

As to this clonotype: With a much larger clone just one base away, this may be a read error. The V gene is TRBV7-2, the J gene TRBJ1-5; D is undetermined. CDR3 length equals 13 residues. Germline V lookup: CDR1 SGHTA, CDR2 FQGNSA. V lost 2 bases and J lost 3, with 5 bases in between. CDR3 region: CASSLSTNQPQHF. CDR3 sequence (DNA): TGTGCCAGCAGCTTATCGACCAATCAGCCCCAGCATTTT.

CDR3 nucleotides: TGTGCCAGCCGCTTGTCTCATAATTCACCCCTCCACTTT. Translating gives CASRLSHNSPLHF. The chain couples TRBV2 to TRBJ1-6; D not resolved. The germline gives CDR1 SNHLY, CDR2 FYNNEI. The CDR3 is 13 residues long. With 8 bases removed from V and 5 bases from J, the gap between germline ends came to 10 bases.

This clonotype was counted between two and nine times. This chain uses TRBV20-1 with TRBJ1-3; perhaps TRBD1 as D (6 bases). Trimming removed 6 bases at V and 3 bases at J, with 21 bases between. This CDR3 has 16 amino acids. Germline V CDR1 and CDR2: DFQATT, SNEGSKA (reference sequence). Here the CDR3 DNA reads TGCAGTGCACGGGGGGCGAGAGGAGCGGATGGAAACACCATATATTTT. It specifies CSARGARGADGNTIYF.